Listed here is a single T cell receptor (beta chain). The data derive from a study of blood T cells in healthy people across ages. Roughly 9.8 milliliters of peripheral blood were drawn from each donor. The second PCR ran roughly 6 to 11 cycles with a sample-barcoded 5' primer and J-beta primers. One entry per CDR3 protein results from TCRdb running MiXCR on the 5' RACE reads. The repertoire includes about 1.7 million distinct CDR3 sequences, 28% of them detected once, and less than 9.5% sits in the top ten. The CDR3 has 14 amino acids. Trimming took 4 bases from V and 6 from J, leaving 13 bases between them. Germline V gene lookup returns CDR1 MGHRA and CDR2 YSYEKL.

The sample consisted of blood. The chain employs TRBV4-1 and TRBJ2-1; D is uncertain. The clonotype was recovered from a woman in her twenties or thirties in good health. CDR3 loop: CASSRNSKVNEQFF. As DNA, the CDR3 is TGCGCCAGCAGCCGGAACTCCAAAGTCAATGAGCAGTTCTTC.